This T cell receptor (beta chain) originates from a study of T cell repertoires in cytomegalovirus infection. Study in general: Signatures in public TCR beta sequences pointed to both CMV infection and matching HLA type. Study observations and caveats: Predominance within the ex vivo response was attributable to HLA-C-restricted CMV-specific TCR beta clonotypes. The cumulative frequency of public TCR beta families identified carriers of CMV plus the relevant HLA.

The CDR3 extends over 14 amino acids. CDR1 and CDR2 (germline): SGHTA, FQGTGA. Losses at the gene ends were 1 base for V and 6 bases for J; bases not matched to a gene: 5. This clonotype was seen many times. The target antigen is unknown. TCRdb called the reads again in MiXCR, with one record for every CDR3 protein. The table lists approximately 250,000 distinct CDR3 sequences, approximately 10% of them singletons. The TCR originated in a human donor in good health (CMV status not recorded). Some clones in this sample may be carry-over from other donors' samples. The rearrangement links TRBV7-3 to TRBJ2-7; 8 bases fit TRBD2. Sequenced material: PBMCs. This chain's CDR3 is CASSLSGGLGEQYF. DNA of the CDR3: TGTGCCAGCAGCTTAAGCGGGGGGCTGGGCGAGCAGTACTTC. The complete variable domain, with remaining parts taken from reference TRBV7-3 and TRBJ2-7, reads GAGVSQTPSNKVTEKGKYVELRCDPISGHTALYWYRQSLGQGPEFLIYFQGTGAADDSGLPNDRFFAVRPEGSVSTLKIQRTERGDSAVYLCASSLSGGLGEQYFGPGTRLTVT.